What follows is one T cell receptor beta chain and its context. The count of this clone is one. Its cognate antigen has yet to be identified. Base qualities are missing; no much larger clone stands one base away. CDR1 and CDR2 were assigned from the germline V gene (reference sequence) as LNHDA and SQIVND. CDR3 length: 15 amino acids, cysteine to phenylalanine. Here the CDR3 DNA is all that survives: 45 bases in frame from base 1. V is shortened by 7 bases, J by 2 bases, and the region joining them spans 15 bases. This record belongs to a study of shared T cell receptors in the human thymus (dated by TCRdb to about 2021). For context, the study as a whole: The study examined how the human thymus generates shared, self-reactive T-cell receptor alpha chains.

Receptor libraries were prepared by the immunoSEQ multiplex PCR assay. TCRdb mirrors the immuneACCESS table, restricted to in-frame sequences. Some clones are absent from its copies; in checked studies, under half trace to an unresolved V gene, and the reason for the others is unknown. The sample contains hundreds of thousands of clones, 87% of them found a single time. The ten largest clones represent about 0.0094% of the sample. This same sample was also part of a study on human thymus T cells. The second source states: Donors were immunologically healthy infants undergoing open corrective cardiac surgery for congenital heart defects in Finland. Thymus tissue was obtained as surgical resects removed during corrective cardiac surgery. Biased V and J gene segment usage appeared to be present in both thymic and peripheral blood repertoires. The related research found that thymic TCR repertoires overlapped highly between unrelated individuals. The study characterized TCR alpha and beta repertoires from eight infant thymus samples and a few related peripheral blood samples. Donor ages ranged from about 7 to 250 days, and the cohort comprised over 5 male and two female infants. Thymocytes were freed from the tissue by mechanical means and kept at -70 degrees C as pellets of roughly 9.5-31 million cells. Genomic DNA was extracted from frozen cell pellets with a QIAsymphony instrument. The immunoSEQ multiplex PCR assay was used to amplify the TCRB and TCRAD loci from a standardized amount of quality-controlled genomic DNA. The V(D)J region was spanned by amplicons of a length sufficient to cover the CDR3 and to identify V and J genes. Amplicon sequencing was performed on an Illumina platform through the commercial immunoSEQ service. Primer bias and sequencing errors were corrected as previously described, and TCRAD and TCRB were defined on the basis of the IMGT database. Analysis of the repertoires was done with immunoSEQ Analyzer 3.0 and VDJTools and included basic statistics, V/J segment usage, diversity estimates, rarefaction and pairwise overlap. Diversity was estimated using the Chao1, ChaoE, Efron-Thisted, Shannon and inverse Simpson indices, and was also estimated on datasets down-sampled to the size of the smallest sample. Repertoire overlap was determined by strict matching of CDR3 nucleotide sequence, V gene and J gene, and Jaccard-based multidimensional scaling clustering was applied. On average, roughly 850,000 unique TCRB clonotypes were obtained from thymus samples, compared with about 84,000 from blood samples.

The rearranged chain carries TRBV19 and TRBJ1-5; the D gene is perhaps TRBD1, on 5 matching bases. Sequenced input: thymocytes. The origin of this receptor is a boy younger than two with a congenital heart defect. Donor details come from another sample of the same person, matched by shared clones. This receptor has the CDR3 CASNAHGGGNQPQHF. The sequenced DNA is TGTGCCAGTAACGCACATGGAGGGGGCAATCAGCCCCAGCATTTT. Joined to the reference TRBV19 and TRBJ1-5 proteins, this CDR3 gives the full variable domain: DGGITQSPKYLFRKEGQNVTLSCEQNLNHDAMYWYRQDPGQGLRLIYYSQIVNDFQKGDIAEGYSVSREKKESFPLTVTSAQKNPTAFYLCASNAHGGGNQPQHFGDGTRLSIL.